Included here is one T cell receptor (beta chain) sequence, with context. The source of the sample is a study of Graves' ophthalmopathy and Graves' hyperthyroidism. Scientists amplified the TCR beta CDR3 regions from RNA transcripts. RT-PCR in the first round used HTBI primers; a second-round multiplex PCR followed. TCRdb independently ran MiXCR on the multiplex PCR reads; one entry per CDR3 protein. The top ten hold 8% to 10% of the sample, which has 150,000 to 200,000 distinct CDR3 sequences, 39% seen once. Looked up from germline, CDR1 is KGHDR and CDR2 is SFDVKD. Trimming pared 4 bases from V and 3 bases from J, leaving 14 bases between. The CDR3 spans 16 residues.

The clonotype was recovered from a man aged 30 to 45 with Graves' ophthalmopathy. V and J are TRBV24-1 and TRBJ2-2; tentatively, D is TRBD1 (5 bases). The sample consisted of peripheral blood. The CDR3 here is CATSDGQGGDTGELFF. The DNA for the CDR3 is TGTGCCACCAGTGACGGGCAGGGCGGAGACACCGGGGAGCTGTTTTTT.